This entry lists 21 T cell receptor beta chains sequenced from one sample in a study of T cell changes during pregnancy in multiple sclerosis. Profiled with immunoSEQ multiplex PCR; TCRdb holds only in-frame clones, not every one. The sample consists of 75,000 to 95,000 clones, approximately 92% of them appearing once. Sequenced material: peripheral blood, taken after pregnancy. These receptors all come from a female donor with multiple sclerosis, enrolled in a pregnancy study.

This rearrangement joins TRBV5-8 to TRBJ2-3; 8 nucleotides match TRBD1. The V segment lost 1 base and the J segment 3 bases; nucleotides outside the gene matches: 4. CDR3 length equals 15 residues. Germline V gene lookup returns CDR1 SGHTS and CDR2 YDEGEE. The CDR3 region is CASSLSTGGTDTQYF. Written as DNA, the CDR3 is TGTGCCAGCAGCTTGAGCACAGGGGGGACAGATACGCAGTATTTT. The variable domain in full, with the rest retrieved from reference TRBV5-8 and TRBJ2-3, is EAGVTQSPTHLIKTRGQQATLRCSPISGHTSVYWYQQALGLGLQFLLWYDEGEERNRGNFPPRFSGRQFPNYSSELNVNALELEDSALYLCASSLSTGGTDTQYFGPGTRLTVL.

The genes are TRBV28 and TRBJ2-7, with D uncertain. With 2 bases removed from V and 1 base from J, the gap between germline ends came to 6 bases. The CDR3 is 13 amino acids. Per the germline V gene, CDR1 is MDHEN and CDR2 is SYDVKM. CDR3 DNA: TGTGCCAGCAGTTTAGGGCATTCCTACGAGCAGTACTTC. It codes for CASSLGHSYEQYF.

The chain is built from TRBV30 and TRBJ1-1, with D tentatively TRBD1 (5 bases). Trimming took 6 bases from V and 3 from J, leaving 11 bases between them. This CDR3 has 12 amino acids. The germline V gene has CDR1 GTSNPN and CDR2 SVGIG (reference sequence). The CDR3: CACYRGDTEAFF. As DNA, the CDR3 is TGTGCCTGCTATCGGGGGGACACTGAAGCTTTCTTT.

This chain joins TRBV6-5 and TRBJ2-1; 8 bases are shared with TRBD2. J was trimmed by 2 bases and V by 5 bases; bases with no gene match: 5. CDR1 and CDR2 from the germline V gene are MNHEY and SVGAGI. CDR3 size: 15 residues. CDR3 coding DNA: TGTGCCAGCAGTCCACCGGGACTAGCCTACAATGAGCAGTTCTTC. Translated: CASSPPGLAYNEQFF.

This clone showed up just once. The chain carries TRBV19 and TRBJ2-7; D perhaps matches TRBD2 (5 bases). V lost 5 bases and J lost 6, with 14 bases in between. There are 13 residues in the CDR3. Germline V gene lookup returns CDR1 LNHDA and CDR2 SQIVND (reference sequence). The CDR3: CASSEEDATEQYF. CDR3 DNA: TGTGCCAGTAGTGAGGAGGACGCCACCGAGCAGTACTTC. Combining the CDR3 with reference TRBV19 and TRBJ2-7 gives the whole variable domain DGGITQSPKYLFRKEGQNVTLSCEQNLNHDAMYWYRQDPGQGLRLIYYSQIVNDFQKGDIAEGYSVSREKKESFPLTVTSAQKNPTAFYLCASSEEDATEQYFGPGTRLTVT.

This clone was observed a single time. The chain uses TRBV30 and TRBJ2-7; 8 bases fit TRBD1. CDR3 size: 15 residues. Losses at the gene ends were 6 bases for V and 4 bases for J; bases not matched to a gene: 14. Germline CDR1 GTSNPN, CDR2 SVGIG (reference sequence). The DNA of the CDR3 is TGTGCCTGTTGGCCCCGGGACAGGCTACCGTACGAGCAGTACTTC. It codes for CACWPRDRLPYEQYF.

CDR3: CASSEGRGSQPQHF. In DNA, the CDR3 is TGTGCCAGCAGTGAAGGTAGGGGCTCTCAGCCCCAGCATTTT. The J gene is TRBJ1-5, the V gene TRBV2; possible D gene TRBD1, 5 bases. Germline assignment: CDR1 SNHLY and CDR2 FYNNEI. V gave up 1 base and J gave up 6 bases, with 10 bases separating them. This CDR3 is 14 amino acids long.

The chain employs TRBV28 and TRBJ2-3; the match to TRBD2 covers 7 bases. CDR1 and CDR2 from the germline V gene are MDHEN and SYDVKM. V lost 4 bases and J lost 4; bases outside the gene matches: 11. This CDR3 spans 16 amino acids. CDR3 DNA: TGTGCCAGCAGTTGGGTGACTAGCACCCCCTCAGATACGCAGTATTTT. It specifies CASSWVTSTPSDTQYF.

The rearrangement uses TRBV7-8 and TRBJ1-5, with D unclear. CDR1 and CDR2 (germline): SGHVS, FQNEAQ. V was pared by 8 bases and J by 7 bases, with 12 bases between. This CDR3 is 12 amino acids long. CDR3 nucleotide sequence: TGTGCCAGCTCTCGGGAGAGGCAGCCCCAGCATTTT. Its translation is CASSRERQPQHF.

The chain joins TRBV6-4 to TRBJ1-1; TRBD1 aligns across 7 bases. The CDR3 has 15 amino acids. J lost 3 bases, V lost 4 bases, and 8 bases had no gene match. From germline, CDR1 is MRHNA and CDR2 SNTAGT. The CDR3 region has the DNA TGTGCCAGCAGTGCCCAGACAGGGAGCGACACTGAAGCTTTCTTT. Residues: CASSAQTGSDTEAFF.

This chain connects TRBV18 to TRBJ2-7; D is possibly TRBD2 (5 bases). The CDR3 length is 14 residues. Germline values: CDR1 KGHSH, CDR2 LQKENI. V lost 6 bases and J lost 1, with 13 bases in between. The CDR3 sequence: CASSPGRDSYEQYF. CDR3 coding DNA: TGTGCCAGCTCCCCAGGACGGGATTCCTACGAGCAGTACTTC.

The chain has TRBV7-6 and TRBJ2-2, with a weak D call TRBD1 (5 bases). Germline V gene sequence: CDR1 SGHVS, CDR2 FNYEAQ. Trimming cost V 4 bases and J 1 base, with 7 bases left between them. The CDR3 sequence is 14 residues long. The CDR3 loop is CASSSGQNTGELFF. The CDR3 nucleotides read TGTGCCAGCAGCTCCGGACAGAACACCGGGGAGCTGTTTTTT.

The J gene is TRBJ2-7, the V gene TRBV27, with D maybe TRBD2 (5 bases). Germline lookup yields CDR1 MNHEY and CDR2 SMNVEV (reference sequence). V was clipped by 3 bases and J by 3 bases, with 12 bases between them. This CDR3 contains 14 residues. The CDR3 sequence: CASSFTGFRYEQYF. CDR3 DNA sequence: TGTGCCAGCAGTTTTACGGGGTTCCGCTACGAGCAGTACTTC.

This chain uses TRBV19 with TRBJ1-2, with D unresolved. CDR1 and CDR2 from the germline V gene are LNHDA and SQIVND (reference sequence). The CDR3 has 12 amino acids. The germline V and J ends were trimmed by 9 bases and 3 bases, with 11 bases remaining between them. This CDR3 reads CASSAGDYGYTF. The DNA of the CDR3 is TGTGCCAGCTCAGCCGGGGACTATGGCTACACCTTC.

In this sample, this clone turned up once. The rearrangement uses TRBV7-2 and TRBJ2-7, with TRBD2 as a possible D gene (7 bases). V was cut by 1 base and J by 2 bases, with 21 bases left in between. The CDR3 runs 18 residues. Germline V lookup: CDR1 SGHTA, CDR2 FQGNSA. The CDR3, as DNA: TGTGCCAGCAGCTTAGAAGGGGACTACAGGGTGGGCCCCTACGAGCAGTACTTC. This translates into CASSLEGDYRVGPYEQYF. Full variable domain (rest looked up from reference TRBV7-2 and TRBJ2-7): GAGVSQSPSNKVTEKGKDVELRCDPISGHTALYWYRQSLGQGLEFLIYFQGNSAPDKSGLPSDRFSAERTGGSVSTLTIQRTQQEDSAVYLCASSLEGDYRVGPYEQYFGPGTRLTVT.

The chain joins TRBV13 to TRBJ1-3; no definite D call. The CDR3 length is 16 residues. V was shortened by 0 bases and J by 1 base, with 10 bases between the two germline ends. Germline assignment: CDR1 PRHDT and CDR2 FYEKMQ (reference sequence). CDR3 in amino acids: CASSLGFRMSGNTIYF. The CDR3 DNA reads as TGTGCCAGCAGCTTAGGCTTCAGGATGTCTGGAAACACCATATATTTT.

This chain connects TRBV6-5 to TRBJ1-3; D ambiguous. Between the trimmed V and J ends, which lost 6 bases and 0 bases, there was a span of 12 bases. Looked up from germline, CDR1 is MNHEY and CDR2 is SVGAGI. The CDR3 contains 15 residues. The DNA of the CDR3 is TGTGCCAGCAGCCGCGACACCGGCTCTGGAAACACCATATATTTT. This codes for CASSRDTGSGNTIYF.

The chain links TRBV29-1 to TRBJ1-4, with D tentatively TRBD1 (5 bases). The CDR3 spans 14 residues. Germline V gives CDR1 SQVTM, CDR2 ANQGSEA. The V and J ends lost 2 bases and 6 bases respectively, with 13 bases between them. The CDR3 bases are TGCAGCGTTGAACCGGCGGACACGGATGAAAAACTGTTTTTT. This translates into CSVEPADTDEKLFF.

The chain joins TRBV5-1 to TRBJ2-5, with D possibly being TRBD1 (5 bases). V shed 2 bases and J shed 1 base, with 12 bases lying between them. CDR1 is SGHRS and CDR2 is YFSETQ in the germline V gene. This CDR3 region has 15 residues. CDR3 nucleotides: TGCGCCAGCAGCTTTATCCCAGGGTTCCAAGAGACCCAGTACTTC. Translation: CASSFIPGFQETQYF.

The chain has TRBV12-2 and TRBJ1-1; the table calls TRBD1, which could not be checked here. TRBV12-2 is recorded as a pseudogene. The length of the CDR3 is 19 residues. The CDR3 protein is CASRPLGWRRDRARTEAFF. CDR3 in DNA: TGTGCAAGTCGCCCTTTGGGGTGGAGAAGGGACAGGGCAAGGACTGAAGCTTTCTTT.

This sequence joins TRBV27 and TRBJ1-2, with D unclear. The V end was cut by 0 bases, the J end by 5 bases, with 10 bases between. The CDR3 contains 14 residues. Germline lookup yields CDR1 MNHEY and CDR2 SMNVEV (reference sequence). The CDR3 DNA is TGTGCCAGCAGTTTATCGACATATCATTATGGCTACACCTTC. Translation: CASSLSTYHYGYTF.